The clone carrying this T cell receptor beta chain was detected ten times or more. Its cognate antigen is unknown. Other autoimmune diseases, uncontrolled infections, pregnancy or lactation led to the exclusion of patients. Each diagnosis was determined on the basis of clinical symptoms, serum thyroxine, TRAb, thyroid ultrasound and orbital computed tomography. V gave up 1 base and J gave up 5 bases, with 12 bases separating them. This CDR3 is 14 amino acids long. CDR1 and CDR2 from the germline V gene are SGHTS and YDEGEE. The authors amplified TCR beta CDR3 regions, and they did so from RNA transcripts for repertoire sequencing. An opening RT-PCR round employed HTBI primers and preceded a second-round multiplex PCR. Using its own MiXCR run on the multiplex PCR reads, TCRdb lists one record per CDR3 protein. The repertoire includes about 480,000 distinct CDR3 sequences, approximately 14% of them detected once, and more than 8.5% sits in the top ten.

This sample was taken from a study of Graves' ophthalmopathy and Graves' hyperthyroidism. Notes on the study in general: Both a roughly 65% sensitivity and a 72.22% specificity characterized the model's predictions of ophthalmopathy progression.

This chain joins TRBV5-8 and TRBJ2-5; D is unclear. The specimen was blood. This receptor was identified in a woman aged 30 to 39 with Graves' ophthalmopathy. CDR3 in amino acids: CASSLRTRMETQYF. The CDR3 DNA sequence: TGTGCCAGCAGCTTGAGGACCCGGATGGAGACCCAGTACTTC.